The sequence of this T cell receptor (delta chain) was determined in a study of γδ T cells in repeated Plasmodium falciparum infection. Study-wide results and caveats: Vdelta2-negative gammadelta repertoires appeared less diverse and less shared in Malian than Australian children. Vgamma9/Vdelta2+ repertoires stayed stably polyclonal over time and infection.

Comments on this clone: Its antigen is currently unknown. A far larger clone is one nucleotide away, so this likely arose from a read error. The same CDR3 can be traced to other DNA sequences in this sample.

Bulk repertoires came from Vgamma9/Vdelta2+ or Vdelta2-negative gammadelta T cells flow-sorted from PBMC. Germline lookup yields CDR1 TSWWSYY and CDR2 QGS. This CDR3 spans 23 amino acids. TRG and TRD sequences were obtained from every sorted gammadelta sample. TCRdb re-processed the multiplex PCR reads via CATT. Altogether about 57,000 delta-chain clones are present, over 1.5% being singletons, with the ten largest covering approximately 15%. The material sequenced was gamma-delta T cells from blood. The TCR originated in a pool of human donors (malaria-infected and uninfected, not separated). This sequence joins TRDV1 and TRDJ1, with 10 nucleotides matching TRDD3. CDR3 coding DNA: TGTGCTCTTGGGGAACGGTATCCTACAGGAGGGTGGGGGATACCCCCCTACACCGATAAGCTCATCTTT. Translated, it gives CALGERYPTGGWGIPPYTDKLIF.